The following is a T cell receptor beta chain sequence with its context. The antigen it binds to is not known. Base quality data are lacking; no much larger clone is found one base away. These data originate in a study of blood T cell repertoires in COVID-19 (dated by TCRdb to about 2020). Regarding the complete study: Samples covering the acute and convalescent phases of COVID-19 were provided by collaborators in the United States, Italy and Spain. The prospective study material was composed of cDNA or gDNA derived from T cells, B-cell-depleted T cells, or PBMCs. The repertoires were released in a freely available public database meant as a resource for research on the immune response to SARS-CoV-2. Samples came from the ongoing ImmuneRACE study (first 160 participants) plus 1,254 subjects from 6 global collaborators. HLA class I and class II types, where available, came from metadata supplied by the sample provider rather than from assay-based typing. The dataset comprised deeply sampled blood TCRbeta repertoires from subjects exposed to, actively infected with, or recovered from COVID-19. The sample metadata nearly always contained a de-identified subject ID, COVID-19 status, age in years and sex. Beyond this particular receptor, the publication reports: Clinical and demographic metadata were provided uncurated, with the amount varying by source and participant.

TCRbeta CDR3 regions were amplified from genomic DNA by means of the immunoSEQ Assay, a bias-controlled multiplex PCR. The original methods were these. Nucleated cell counts per sample were estimated from amplification of reference gene primers within the assay. To quantify the absolute abundance of each unique TCRbeta CDR3 rearrangement, sequence reads were collapsed and filtered. For each sample, productive Simpson clonality was calculated as the square root of Simpson's diversity index over productive rearrangements. In TCRdb, the immuneACCESS table is reduced to in-frame sequences with V and J assigned. These tables do not hold every clone; where another copy was compared, an unresolved V gene accounts for under half, and the others remain unexplained. Clone size and V and J calls were adopted from that table, with D and trimming inferred from the DNA. Present in this sample are 30,000 or so clones, more than 70% of which were seen just once. Around 0.55% of the sample lies in the top ten.

Each collaborating institution followed its own protocols to collect whole blood in K2EDTA tubes. For TCRbeta analysis, collaborators shipped samples in one of three forms: frozen whole blood, isolated PBMCs, or DNA extracted from either of those sample types. Including the terminal cysteine and phenylalanine, the CDR3 comprises 12 residues. Just the 36-base CDR3 DNA is kept, in frame starting at base 1. The germline V gene (reference sequence) yields LNHDA for CDR1 and SQIVND for CDR2. Trimming takes 3 bases from V and 7 bases from J, and the germline ends sit 9 bases apart. The TCR sequence derives from a woman aged 35 to 49 with active or convalescent COVID-19. The rearranged chain carries TRBV19 and TRBJ1-1, with TRBD1 tentatively as D gene (5 bases match). Sequenced: peripheral blood. Here the CDR3 is given as CASSIDSIEAFF. Here is the DNA: TGTGCCAGTAGTATCGACAGTATTGAAGCTTTCTTT.